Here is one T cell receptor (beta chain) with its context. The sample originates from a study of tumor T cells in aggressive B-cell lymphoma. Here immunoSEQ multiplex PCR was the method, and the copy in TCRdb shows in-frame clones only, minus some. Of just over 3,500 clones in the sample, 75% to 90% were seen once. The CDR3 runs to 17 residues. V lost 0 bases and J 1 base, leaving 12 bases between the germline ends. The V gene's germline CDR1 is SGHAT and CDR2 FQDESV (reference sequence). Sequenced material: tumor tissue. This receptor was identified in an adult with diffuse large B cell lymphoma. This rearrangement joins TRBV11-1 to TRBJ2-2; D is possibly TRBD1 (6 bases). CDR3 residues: CASSLAPWTENTGELFF. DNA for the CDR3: TGTGCCAGCAGCTTAGCCCCCTGGACAGAGAACACCGGGGAGCTGTTTTTT.